Each of the 21 T cell receptor beta chains below was sequenced from the same sample in a study of cytotoxic CD8 clonotypes in ibrutinib-treated CLL. Libraries were prepared by immunoSEQ multiplex PCR; TCRdb keeps only in-frame clonotypes and omits some of them. The sample includes roughly 110,000 clones, 55% to 75% seen only once; the top ten take approximately 35%. The sequencing used PBMCs, collected after 24 months of ibrutinib treatment. The receptors originated from a human donor with chronic lymphocytic leukemia.

This clone was picked up a small number of times. The chain carries TRBV7-9 and TRBJ2-5, with D uncertain. The germline V gene has CDR1 SEHNR and CDR2 FQNEAQ (reference sequence). CDR3 size: 10 residues. Between the trimmed V and J ends, which lost 1 base and 6 bases, there was a span of 0 bases. The CDR3 reads CASSLETQYF. The CDR3 nucleotides are TGTGCCAGCAGCTTAGAGACCCAGTACTTC.

This clone was seen a few times. The chain is built from TRBV19 and TRBJ1-5, with 7 bases matching TRBD1. The CDR3 runs 16 residues. V was clipped by 7 bases and J by 0 bases; unmatched bases: 9. Germline lookup yields CDR1 LNHDA and CDR2 SQIVND (reference sequence). The CDR3 protein is CASTTGQSYSNQPQHF. In DNA form, the CDR3 reads TGTGCCAGTACGACAGGGCAAAGTTATAGCAATCAGCCCCAGCATTTT.

The V and J genes are TRBV25-1 and TRBJ1-2; TRBD1 aligns across 8 bases. The CDR3 spans 17 residues. V lost 4 bases, J lost 0 bases, and 10 bases stayed unmatched. Per the germline V gene, CDR1 is MGHDK and CDR2 is SYGVNS. The CDR3 nucleotides are TGTGCCAGCAGTGGGACAGGGACCATAGGGGCTAACTATGGCTACACCTTC. This gives the protein CASSGTGTIGANYGYTF.

The V call is TRBV2, the J call TRBJ2-3, with 9 bases identical to TRBD2. The CDR3 has 15 residues. Per the germline V gene, CDR1 is SNHLY and CDR2 is FYNNEI. V lost 6 bases to trimming and J lost 4 bases; unmatched junction nucleotides: 8. Here the CDR3 DNA reads TGTGCCAGCAGCGAGAGCGGGGGGCTTTCAGATACGCAGTATTTT. This gives the protein CASSESGGLSDTQYF.

This chain connects TRBV5-1 to TRBJ2-7; D is perhaps TRBD1 (5 bases). CDR3 length equals 14 residues. Trimming removed 0 bases from V and 2 bases from J, with 9 bases in between. Germline V CDR1 and CDR2: SGHRS, YFSETQ. The CDR3 DNA follows: TGCGCCAGCAGCTTGGTAGGGGAACCCTACGAGCAGTACTTC. Protein sequence: CASSLVGEPYEQYF.

This chain connects TRBV7-9 to TRBJ1-1; possible D gene TRBD1, 6 bases. The germline V and J ends were trimmed by 3 bases and 8 bases, with 10 bases remaining between them. The length of the CDR3 is 12 residues. Germline V gene sequence: CDR1 SEHNR, CDR2 FQNEAQ (reference sequence). The CDR3 region has the DNA TGTGCCAGCAGCTTGGGGGGCGTAGAAGCTTTCTTT. It is translated as CASSLGGVEAFF.

The chain employs TRBV25-1 and TRBJ1-2, with a weak D call TRBD1 (5 bases). From germline, CDR1 is MGHDK and CDR2 SYGVNS. V was cut by 4 bases and J by 5 bases, with 11 bases left in between. This CDR3 is built from 13 residues. The CDR3 protein is CASSVAQDYGYTF. The CDR3 DNA follows: TGTGCCAGCAGTGTCGCACAGGATTATGGCTACACCTTC.

The V call is TRBV2, the J call TRBJ2-3; weak D call: TRBD2 (5 bases). The CDR3 contains 13 residues. Germline-derived CDR1 and CDR2 are SNHLY and FYNNEI. Trimming cost V 8 bases and J 4 bases, with 13 bases left between them. The DNA for the CDR3 is TGTGCCAGCGGCGGCTTGAGGGCAGATACGCAGTATTTT. Translation: CASGGLRADTQYF.

The V call is TRBV5-4, the J call TRBJ2-3, with 11 bases matching TRBD1. With V trimmed by 0 bases and J by 4 bases, 1 base remained unmatched. From germline, CDR1 is SGHNT and CDR2 YYREEE (reference sequence). There are 15 residues in the CDR3. This chain's CDR3 is CASSLGTGGADTQYF. The CDR3 region has the DNA TGTGCCAGCAGCTTGGGGACAGGGGGCGCAGATACGCAGTATTTT. Looking up the rest from reference TRBV5-4 and TRBJ2-3 gives the full variable domain: ETGVTQSPTHLIKTRGQQVTLRCSSQSGHNTVSWYQQALGQGPQFIFQYYREEENGRGNFPPRFSGLQFPNYSSELNVNALELDDSALYLCASSLGTGGADTQYFGPGTRLTVL.

The chain employs TRBV28 and TRBJ1-3; TRBD1 might be the D (5 bases). Looked up from germline, CDR1 is MDHEN and CDR2 is SYDVKM. The germline V and J ends were trimmed by 6 bases and 8 bases, with 17 bases remaining between them. The CDR3 sequence is 14 residues long. The CDR3 loop is CASRSPQGGDTIYF. The CDR3 DNA reads as TGTGCCAGCAGGTCACCCCAGGGAGGGGACACCATATATTTT.

The DNA of the CDR3 is TGCGCCAGCAGTCCCCGGGACAGGGACACCGGGGAGCTGTTTTTT. Translating it yields CASSPRDRDTGELFF. This sequence joins TRBV10-1 and TRBJ2-2; 9 bases fit TRBD1. The V gene's germline CDR1 is WNHNN and CDR2 SYGVQD (reference sequence). The CDR3 consists of 15 residues. With 5 bases clipped from V and 3 bases from J, the junction kept 4 bases outside the gene matches.

The rearrangement links TRBV28 to TRBJ2-7; TRBD1 matches 10 bases. The CDR3 contains 15 residues. Trimming took 10 bases from V and 4 from J; bases not matched to a gene: 13. CDR1 is MDHEN and CDR2 is SYDVKM in the germline V gene. CDR3 loop: CATGAPGQGLYEQYF. The DNA of the CDR3 is TGTGCCACCGGAGCACCGGGACAGGGGCTTTACGAGCAGTACTTC.

The chain links TRBV7-2 to TRBJ2-1; D is undetermined. Germline V gives CDR1 SGHTA, CDR2 FQGNSA. Trimming shortened V by 8 bases and J by 7 bases, and 9 bases separated the two germline ends. CDR3 length equals 11 residues. The CDR3 DNA follows: TGTGCCAGCGAGAAAGGGAATGAGCAGTTCTTC. This codes for CASEKGNEQFF.

This clone was counted once. V gene TRBV15 combines with J gene TRBJ1-5, with D tentatively TRBD1 (5 bases). Germline CDR1 reads LNHNV; CDR2 reads YYDKDF (reference sequence). This CDR3 has 15 amino acids. V lost 0 bases and J 6 bases, leaving 12 bases between the germline ends. Written as DNA, the CDR3 is TGTGCCACCAGCAGAGATCGCGGGGGAGGTCAGCCCCAGCATTTT. Amino acid sequence: CATSRDRGGGQPQHF.

This clone was recorded a few times. This sequence joins TRBV6-6 and TRBJ1-1; 7 positions agree with TRBD1. The V and J ends lost 6 bases and 1 base, in that order; junction bases with no gene match: 11. This CDR3 is built from 16 residues. From germline, CDR1 is MNHNY and CDR2 SVGAGI (reference sequence). The CDR3 DNA is TGTGCCAGCAGGGGAACAGGGGCCCGCCGGAACACTGAAGCTTTCTTT. Amino acid sequence: CASRGTGARRNTEAFF.

The chain has TRBV30 and TRBJ2-3, with D perhaps TRBD1 or TRBD2 (7 bases each). The CDR3 has 14 amino acids. The V end lost 6 bases, the J end lost 6 bases, and 19 bases lay between the germline ends. Per germline, CDR1 GTSNPN and CDR2 SVGIG (reference sequence). Here the CDR3 DNA reads TGTGCCTGCGTTCAGCAGGGGGGGGGTGATACGCAGTATTTT. Amino acid sequence: CACVQQGGGDTQYF.

This clone was counted only a few times. The gene calls are TRBV7-2 and TRBJ2-1; TRBD2 is a possible D gene (5 bases). CDR1 is SGHTA and CDR2 is FQGNSA in the germline V gene. V was clipped by 3 bases and J by 2 bases, with 8 bases between them. The CDR3 covers 14 residues. CDR3: CASSFSVTYNEQFF. As DNA, the CDR3 is TGTGCCAGCAGCTTTAGCGTCACCTACAATGAGCAGTTCTTC.

The chain uses TRBV7-2 and TRBJ2-1, with a possible D match to TRBD1 (6 bases). CDR1 and CDR2 (germline): SGHTA, FQGNSA. V lost 8 bases and J lost 11, with 19 bases in between. The CDR3 is made up of 13 amino acids. The CDR3: CASVLRQEVKQFF. As DNA, the CDR3 is TGTGCCAGCGTATTAAGACAGGAAGTCAAGCAGTTCTTC.

The rearrangement uses TRBV6-1 and TRBJ1-6; weak D call: TRBD1 (6 bases). V lost 4 bases, J lost 7 bases, and 8 bases lay in between. There are 13 residues in the CDR3. Germline-derived CDR1 and CDR2 are MNHNS and SASEGT. The CDR3 DNA is TGTGCCAGCAGTGGGACAGAGAATTCACCCCTCCACTTT. Its translation is CASSGTENSPLHF.

The chain joins TRBV6-4 to TRBJ2-1; D unclear. Germline loops: CDR1 MRHNA, CDR2 SNTAGT. This CDR3 comprises 15 residues. V lost 3 bases and J 3 bases, leaving 12 bases between the germline ends. This CDR3 is CASSDRATGYNEQFF. CDR3 in DNA: TGTGCCAGCAGTGATAGGGCTACCGGCTACAATGAGCAGTTCTTC.

This clone was found many times. This chain connects TRBV6-1 to TRBJ1-2, with unresolved D. The germline gives CDR1 MNHNS, CDR2 SASEGT. This CDR3 is 14 amino acids long. Trimming cost V 8 bases and J 2 bases, with 15 bases left between them. CDR3 amino acids: CASVYSSGNYGYTF. The CDR3, as DNA: TGTGCCAGCGTATACTCCTCGGGGAACTATGGCTACACCTTC.